The clone carrying this T cell receptor (beta chain) was seen only a few times. The data were obtained in a study of early T cells in non-severe SARS-CoV-2 infection. In the study overall: Unsorted whole blood bulk RNA was sequenced, with unpaired chains.

Individually, cDNA molecules had unique molecular identifiers attached to them. TCRdb called the 5' RACE reads again in MiXCR, with one record for every CDR3 protein. Here the sample spans under 45,000 distinct CDR3 sequences, 7.5% to 9% being singletons. The sample was whole blood, taken at baseline. The sequence derives from an adult who was a healthcare worker with PCR-confirmed SARS-CoV-2 infection or an uninfected control (not recorded which).

CDR3 region: CASSDSGQPYGYTF. CDR3 nucleotides: TGCGCCAGCAGTGATTCGGGACAGCCCTATGGCTACACCTTC. The rearrangement uses TRBV10-2 and TRBJ1-2; 7 bases map to TRBD1. The germline V gene has CDR1 WSHSY and CDR2 SAAADI. The CDR3 spans 14 residues. Unmatched junction bases numbered 5, after V lost 3 bases and J lost 4 bases.